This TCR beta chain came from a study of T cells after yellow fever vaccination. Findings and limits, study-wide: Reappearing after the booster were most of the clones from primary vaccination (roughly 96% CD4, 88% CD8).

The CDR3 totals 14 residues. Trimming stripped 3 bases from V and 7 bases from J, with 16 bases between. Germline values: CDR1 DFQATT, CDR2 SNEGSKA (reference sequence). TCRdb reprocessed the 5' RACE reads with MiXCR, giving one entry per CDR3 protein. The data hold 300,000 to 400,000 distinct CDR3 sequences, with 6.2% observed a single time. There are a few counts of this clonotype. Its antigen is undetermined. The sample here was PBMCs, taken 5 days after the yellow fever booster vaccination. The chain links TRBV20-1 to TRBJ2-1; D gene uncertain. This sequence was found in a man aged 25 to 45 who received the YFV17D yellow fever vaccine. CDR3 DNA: TGCAGTGCTAGCGGCACCCCAGTGTCAAATGAGCAGTTCTTC. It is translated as CSASGTPVSNEQFF.